This paragraph covers one TCR beta chain sequence. This sample was included in a study of blood T cells in healthy people across ages. Alongside a J-beta primer mix, a sample-barcoded 5' primer served in a second PCR lasting about 7 to 12 cycles. TCRdb redid the calling of the 5' RACE reads with MiXCR, one entry per CDR3 protein. The table includes hundreds of thousands of distinct CDR3 sequences, roughly 50% detected once. Germline loops: CDR1 LGHNA, CDR2 YSLEER. The V gene lost 1 base and the J gene lost 4 bases, with 13 bases spanning the gap. The CDR3 sequence is 15 residues long. This clonotype originated in a young man in good health. The sequenced material came from blood. The gene calls are TRBV4-3 and TRBJ1-2; no firm D call. Here the CDR3 DNA reads TGCGCCAGCAGCCAAGGCGTCACCGGAGTCTATGGCTACACCTTC. Residues: CASSQGVTGVYGYTF.